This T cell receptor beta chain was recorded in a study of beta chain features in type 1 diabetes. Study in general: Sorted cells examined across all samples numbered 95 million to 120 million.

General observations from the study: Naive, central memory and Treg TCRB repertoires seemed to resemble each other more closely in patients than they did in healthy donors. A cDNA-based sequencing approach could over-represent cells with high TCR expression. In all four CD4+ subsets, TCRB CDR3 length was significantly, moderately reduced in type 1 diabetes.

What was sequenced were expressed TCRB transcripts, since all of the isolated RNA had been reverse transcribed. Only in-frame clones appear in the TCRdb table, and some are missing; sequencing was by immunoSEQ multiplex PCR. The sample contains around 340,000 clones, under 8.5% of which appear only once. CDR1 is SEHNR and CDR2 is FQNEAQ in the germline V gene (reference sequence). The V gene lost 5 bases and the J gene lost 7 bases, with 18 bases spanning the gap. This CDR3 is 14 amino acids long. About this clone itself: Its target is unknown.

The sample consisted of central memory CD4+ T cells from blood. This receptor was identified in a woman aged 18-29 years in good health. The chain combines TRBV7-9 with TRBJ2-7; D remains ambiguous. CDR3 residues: CASSVVRLMGEQYF. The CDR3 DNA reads TGTGCCAGCAGCGTCGTGAGGCTAATGGGAGAGCAGTACTTC.